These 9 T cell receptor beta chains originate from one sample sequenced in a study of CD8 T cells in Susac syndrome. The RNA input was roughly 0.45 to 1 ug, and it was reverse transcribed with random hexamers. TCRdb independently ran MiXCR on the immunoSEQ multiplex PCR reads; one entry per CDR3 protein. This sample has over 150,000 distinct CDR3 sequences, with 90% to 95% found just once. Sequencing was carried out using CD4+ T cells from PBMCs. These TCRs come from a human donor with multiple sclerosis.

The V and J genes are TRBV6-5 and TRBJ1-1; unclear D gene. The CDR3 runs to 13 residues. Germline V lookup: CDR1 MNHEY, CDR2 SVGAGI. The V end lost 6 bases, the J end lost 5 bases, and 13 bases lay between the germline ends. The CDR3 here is CASSPEEWTEAFF. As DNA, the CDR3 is TGTGCCAGCAGCCCGGAAGAGTGGACTGAAGCTTTCTTT.

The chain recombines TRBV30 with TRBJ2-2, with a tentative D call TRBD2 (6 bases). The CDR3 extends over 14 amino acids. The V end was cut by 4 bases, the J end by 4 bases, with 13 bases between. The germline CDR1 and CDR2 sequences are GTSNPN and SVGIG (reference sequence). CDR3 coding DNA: TGTGCCTGGATCGGCGGGATATTCACCGGGGAGCTGTTTTTT. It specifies CAWIGGIFTGELFF.

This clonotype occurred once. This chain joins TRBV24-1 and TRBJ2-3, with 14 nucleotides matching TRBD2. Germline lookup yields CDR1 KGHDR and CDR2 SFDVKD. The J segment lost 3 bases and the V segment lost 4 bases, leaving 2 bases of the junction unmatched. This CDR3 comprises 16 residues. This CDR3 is CATSERTSGRTDTQYF. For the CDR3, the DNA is TGTGCCACCAGTGAACGGACTAGCGGGAGGACAGATACGCAGTATTTT.

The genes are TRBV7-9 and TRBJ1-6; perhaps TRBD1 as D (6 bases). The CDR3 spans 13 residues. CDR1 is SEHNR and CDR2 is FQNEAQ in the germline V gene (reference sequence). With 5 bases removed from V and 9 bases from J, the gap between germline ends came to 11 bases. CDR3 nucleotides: TGTGCCAGCAGCCCCGGACAGATTTCACCCCTCCACTTT. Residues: CASSPGQISPLHF.

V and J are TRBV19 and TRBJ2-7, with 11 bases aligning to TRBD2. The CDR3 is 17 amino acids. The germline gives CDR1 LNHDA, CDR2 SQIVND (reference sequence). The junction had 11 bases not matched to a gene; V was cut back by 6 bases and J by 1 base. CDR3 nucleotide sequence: TGTGCCAGTAGGAAATACTCCGGGACTAGCGGATCCTACGAGCAGTACTTC. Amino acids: CASRKYSGTSGSYEQYF.

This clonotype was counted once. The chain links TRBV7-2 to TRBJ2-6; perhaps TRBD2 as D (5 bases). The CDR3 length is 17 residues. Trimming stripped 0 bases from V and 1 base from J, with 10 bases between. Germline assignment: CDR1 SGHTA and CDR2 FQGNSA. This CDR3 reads CASSLASWTSGANVLTF. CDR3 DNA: TGTGCCAGCAGCTTAGCATCCTGGACTTCTGGGGCCAACGTCCTGACTTTC.

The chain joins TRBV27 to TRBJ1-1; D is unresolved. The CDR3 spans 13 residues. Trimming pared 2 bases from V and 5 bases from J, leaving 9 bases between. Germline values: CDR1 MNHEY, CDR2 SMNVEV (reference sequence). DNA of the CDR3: TGTGCCAGCAGTTTAAATCGCAGGACTGAAGCTTTCTTT. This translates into CASSLNRRTEAFF.

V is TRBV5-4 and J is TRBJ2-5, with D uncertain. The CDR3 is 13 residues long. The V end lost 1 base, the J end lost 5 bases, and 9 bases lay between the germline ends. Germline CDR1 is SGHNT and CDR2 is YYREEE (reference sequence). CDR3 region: CASSLFSVETQYF. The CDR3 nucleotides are TGTGCCAGCAGCTTGTTTTCTGTGGAGACCCAGTACTTC.

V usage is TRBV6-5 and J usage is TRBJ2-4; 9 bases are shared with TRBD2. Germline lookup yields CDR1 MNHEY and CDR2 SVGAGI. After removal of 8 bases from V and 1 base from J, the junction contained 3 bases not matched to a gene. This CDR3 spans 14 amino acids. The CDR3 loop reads CASAGGQAKNIQYF. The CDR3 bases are TGTGCCAGCGCGGGAGGGCAGGCCAAAAACATTCAGTACTTC.